This T cell receptor beta chain was identified during a study of control samples from healthy donors and cancer patients. Sequencing used immunoSEQ multiplex PCR; TCRdb keeps in-frame clones, though not all of them. Of 100,000 or so clones in the sample, approximately 83% are singletons; the top ten hold around 14%. There are 16 residues in the CDR3. Per germline, CDR1 SGHNT and CDR2 YYREEE (reference sequence). Trimming left V 0 bases short and J 2 bases short, with 9 bases between. The V call is TRBV5-4, the J call TRBJ2-6; a possible D gene is TRBD2 (6 bases). The TCR comes from a woman in her fifties or sixties in good health. The specimen was blood. This CDR3 is CASSLAGGAGANVLTF. In DNA, the CDR3 is TGTGCCAGCAGCTTGGCTGGAGGGGCTGGGGCCAACGTCCTGACTTTC.